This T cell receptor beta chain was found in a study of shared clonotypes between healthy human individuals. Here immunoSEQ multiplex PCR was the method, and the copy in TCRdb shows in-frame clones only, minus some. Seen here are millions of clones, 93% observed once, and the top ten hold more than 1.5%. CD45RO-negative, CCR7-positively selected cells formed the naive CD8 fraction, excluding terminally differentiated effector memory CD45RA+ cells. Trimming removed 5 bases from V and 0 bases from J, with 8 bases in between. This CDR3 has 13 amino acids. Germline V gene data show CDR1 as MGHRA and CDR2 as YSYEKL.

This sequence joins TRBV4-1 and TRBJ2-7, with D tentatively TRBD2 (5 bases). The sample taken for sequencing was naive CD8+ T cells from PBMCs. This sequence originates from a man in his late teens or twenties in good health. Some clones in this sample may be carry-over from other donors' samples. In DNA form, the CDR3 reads TGCGCCAGCAGCGATGGGAGCTCCTACGAGCAGTACTTC. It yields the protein CASSDGSSYEQYF.